A single sample gave rise to the 18 T cell receptor beta chains below, sequenced in a study of blood T cell repertoires in COVID-19. Using immunoSEQ multiplex PCR, the repertoire was profiled, and TCRdb retains in-frame clones only, with some absent. This sample has roughly 230,000 clones, with about 93% found just once. Input material: peripheral blood. The receptor source for this set is a man aged 25 to 45 with COVID-19, enrolled during active disease.

This chain joins TRBV2 and TRBJ1-2; 9 positions match TRBD1. The germline V gene has CDR1 SNHLY and CDR2 FYNNEI. V shed 6 bases, J shed 5 bases, and the junction held 7 bases outside the gene matches. This CDR3 contains 14 residues. DNA of the CDR3: TGTGCCAGCAGGGGGGACAGGGAGGGTTATGGCTACACCTTC. Residues: CASRGDREGYGYTF.

The genes are TRBV3-1 (or the pseudogene TRBV3-2) and TRBJ1-3; no reliable D call. Deletions cut 1 base from V and 3 bases from J, with 13 bases between. CDR1 is LGHDT and CDR2 is YNNKEL in the germline V gene (reference sequence). This CDR3 is 16 amino acids long. The CDR3 coding sequence is TGTGCCAGCAGCCAAGGGGCAGTAGAACGTGGAAACACCATATATTTT. Amino acids: CASSQGAVERGNTIYF.

In its sample, this clone was seen once. The chain is built from TRBV5-6 and TRBJ2-4; the match to TRBD1 covers 8 bases. Looked up from germline, CDR1 is SGHDT and CDR2 is YYEEEE. The J segment lost 7 bases and the V segment lost 4 bases, leaving 7 bases of the junction unmatched. The CDR3 has 14 amino acids. CDR3 in DNA: TGTGCCAGCAGCCAGCAGGGGGCCGGGAACATTCAGTACTTC. Protein product: CASSQQGAGNIQYF.

V and J are TRBV5-1 and TRBJ2-5; unclear D gene. CDR3 length: 12 amino acids. The V end was cut by 5 bases, the J end by 0 bases, with 5 bases between. Looked up from germline, CDR1 is SGHRS and CDR2 is YFSETQ. For the CDR3, the DNA is TGCGCCAGCAGATCCAACCAAGAGACCCAGTACTTC. Its translation is CASRSNQETQYF.

Remarks on this clone: The germline gene is not matched at one end of the junction; a read error may be the cause. The V call is TRBV6-5, the J call TRBJ1-2; D gene unclear. The CDR3 totals 12 residues. Germline CDR1 MNHEY, CDR2 SVGAGI. CDR3 protein: CASTYSFEGYTF. Written as DNA, the CDR3 is TGTGCCAGCACTTACAGCTTCGAAGGCTACACCTTC.

The DNA for the CDR3 is TGTGCCAGCAGTTACTCATGGCTGATGAACTATGGCTACACCTTC. Its translation: CASSYSWLMNYGYTF. J is TRBJ1-2 and V is TRBV6-5; D ambiguous. The CDR3 runs to 15 residues. Between the trimmed V and J ends, which lost 0 bases and 2 bases, there was a span of 10 bases. Germline V gene sequence: CDR1 MNHEY, CDR2 SVGAGI.

The chain combines TRBV6-5 with TRBJ1-2; the D is unclear. The germline V gene has CDR1 MNHEY and CDR2 SVGAGI. Trimming cost V 7 bases and J 4 bases, with 16 bases left between them. The CDR3 is made up of 14 amino acids. The CDR3 sequence: CASTEGLSGYGYTF. The CDR3 DNA reads TGTGCCAGCACCGAGGGTTTATCGGGCTATGGCTACACCTTC.

The J gene is TRBJ1-4, the V gene TRBV5-1; the D is unclear. CDR1 SGHRS and CDR2 YFSETQ come from the germline V gene. The CDR3 extends over 13 amino acids. V was shortened by 0 bases and J by 8 bases, with 8 bases between the two germline ends. Written as DNA, the CDR3 is TGCGCCAGCAGCTTGGCCCCGGGAGAAAAACTGTTTTTT. It specifies CASSLAPGEKLFF.

V and J are TRBV27 and TRBJ1-2; 8 positions agree with TRBD1. V shed 5 bases, J shed 2 bases, and the junction held 10 bases outside the gene matches. The V gene's germline CDR1 is MNHEY and CDR2 SMNVEV (reference sequence). CDR3 size: 16 residues. CDR3 in amino acids: CASSPSTGETNYGYTF. CDR3 DNA: TGTGCCAGCAGTCCGTCGACAGGGGAGACCAACTATGGCTACACCTTC.

V usage is TRBV2 and J usage is TRBJ2-3; D not certain. The CDR3 has 12 amino acids. V was trimmed by 6 bases and J by 5 bases, leaving 9 bases between them. Germline values: CDR1 SNHLY, CDR2 FYNNEI. CDR3: CASSQTGDTQYF. The CDR3, as DNA: TGTGCCAGCAGCCAGACGGGAGATACGCAGTATTTT. The whole variable domain, filled in from reference TRBV2 and TRBJ2-3, reads EPEVTQTPSHQVTQMGQEVILRCVPISNHLYFYWYRQILGQKVEFLVSFYNNEISEKSEIFDDQFSVERPDGSNFTLKIRSTKLEDSAMYFCASSQTGDTQYFGPGTRLTVL.

The chain joins TRBV18 to TRBJ2-5; 9 bases map to TRBD1. The CDR3 runs 14 residues. J was trimmed by 1 base and V by 4 bases; bases with no gene match: 1. CDR1 and CDR2 from the germline V gene are KGHSH and LQKENI. CDR3 DNA sequence: TGTGCCAGCTCACGGGGACAGGGCCAAGAGACCCAGTACTTC. Encoded protein: CASSRGQGQETQYF.

The genes are TRBV27 and TRBJ1-2; D is unresolved. Germline CDR1 reads MNHEY; CDR2 reads SMNVEV (reference sequence). This CDR3 is built from 12 residues. V lost 5 bases and J lost 4, with 8 bases in between. CDR3 sequence reads: CASSTLGYGYTF. CDR3 in DNA: TGTGCCAGCAGTACCCTCGGCTATGGCTACACCTTC.

This chain links TRBV5-5 with TRBJ2-3; D might be TRBD2 (7 bases). Germline CDR1 and CDR2: SGHKS and YYEKEE (reference sequence). CDR3 length: 14 residues. Trimming took off 0 bases at V and 5 bases at J, with 10 bases between the two ends. The CDR3: CASSLDRGGDTQYF. Written as DNA, the CDR3 is TGTGCCAGCAGCTTGGATAGGGGGGGAGATACGCAGTATTTT.

The CDR3 DNA reads as TGCGCCAGCAGCTTGTCCAGCTATGGCTACACCTTC. It yields the protein CASSLSSYGYTF. The chain carries TRBV5-1 and TRBJ1-2; D remains ambiguous. Germline CDR1 is SGHRS and CDR2 is YFSETQ. The CDR3 has 12 amino acids. V gave up 1 base and J gave up 4 bases, with 5 bases separating them.

The rearrangement joins TRBV18 to TRBJ1-2, with D unresolved. CDR1 and CDR2 (germline): KGHSH, LQKENI. This CDR3 is 15 amino acids long. V was clipped by 3 bases and J by 2 bases, with 13 bases between them. The CDR3 protein is CASSPLSAANYGYTF. CDR3 DNA: TGTGCCAGCTCACCTCTCTCTGCGGCGAACTATGGCTACACCTTC.

The chain employs TRBV25-1 and TRBJ1-5; unclear D gene. V shed 5 bases and J shed 3 bases, with 11 bases lying between them. Germline CDR1 reads MGHDK; CDR2 reads SYGVNS. The CDR3 loop spans 14 amino acids. CDR3 bases: TGTGCCAGCAGTAAGGGAGCCTCCAATCAGCCCCAGCATTTT. Protein: CASSKGASNQPQHF.

V usage is TRBV5-1 and J usage is TRBJ1-5, with D perhaps matching TRBD1 (6 bases). Germline values: CDR1 SGHRS, CDR2 YFSETQ. The CDR3 loop spans 14 amino acids. V lost 5 bases to trimming and J lost 5 bases, with 14 bases between them. CDR3 loop: CASSPRGGDQPQHF. CDR3 DNA: TGCGCCAGCAGTCCAAGGGGGGGGGATCAGCCCCAGCATTTT.

This rearrangement joins TRBV11-1 to TRBJ1-2, with D possibly matching TRBD1 (5 bases). The CDR3 spans 14 residues. Trimming removed 3 bases from V and 2 bases from J, with 10 bases in between. Germline V gene data show CDR1 as SGHAT and CDR2 as FQDESV (reference sequence). The CDR3 nucleotides are TGTGCCAGCAGCTTCGGCGGGGGGAACTATGGCTACACCTTC. Its translation is CASSFGGGNYGYTF.